This TCR beta chain was sequenced during a study of shared clonotypes between healthy human individuals. TCRdb keeps only in-frame clones here, not all; method: immunoSEQ multiplex PCR. The table records about 610,000 clones, around 97% of them present only once. Per germline, CDR1 SGHNT and CDR2 YYREEE (reference sequence). Trimming pared 4 bases from V and 0 bases from J, leaving 10 bases between. The CDR3 has 14 amino acids. Sequenced material: naive CD4+ T cells sorted from blood. The subset here: CD45RA+ positively selected. The receptor's source is a woman aged 25 to 45 in good health. J is TRBJ1-2 and V is TRBV5-4; D ambiguous. The CDR3 region is CASSDRWANYGYTF. The CDR3 DNA is TGTGCCAGCAGCGACCGTTGGGCTAACTATGGCTACACCTTC.